This TCR beta chain was obtained from a study of blood T cell repertoires in COVID-19. As for the study in general: Samples taken during acute and convalescent COVID-19 were collected in the United States, Italy and Spain. The analysed material was cDNA or gDNA that came from T cells, B-cell-depleted T cells, or PBMCs.

Original handling: Scientists estimated how many nucleated cells there were by amplifying reference gene primers. Sequencing was performed with immunoSEQ multiplex PCR; in TCRdb, only in-frame clones are kept and a portion is missing. V and J calls and clone size come straight from that table; D and trimming were deduced from the DNA. The table lists tens of thousands of clones, approximately 83% of them singletons. Germline CDR1 SNHLY, CDR2 FYNNEI. This CDR3 is built from 18 residues. V was pared by 8 bases and J by 1 base, with 15 bases of the junction left unmatched. This TCR was recovered from a woman aged 80 or over with acute or convalescent COVID-19. Specimen: peripheral blood. The gene calls are TRBV2 and TRBJ2-7, with 12 bases fitting TRBD2. The CDR3 DNA reads as TGTGCCAGCGACGTTGGGCTAGCGGGAGGGCCGGGGTCCTACGAGCAGTACTTC. Translation: CASDVGLAGGPGSYEQYF.